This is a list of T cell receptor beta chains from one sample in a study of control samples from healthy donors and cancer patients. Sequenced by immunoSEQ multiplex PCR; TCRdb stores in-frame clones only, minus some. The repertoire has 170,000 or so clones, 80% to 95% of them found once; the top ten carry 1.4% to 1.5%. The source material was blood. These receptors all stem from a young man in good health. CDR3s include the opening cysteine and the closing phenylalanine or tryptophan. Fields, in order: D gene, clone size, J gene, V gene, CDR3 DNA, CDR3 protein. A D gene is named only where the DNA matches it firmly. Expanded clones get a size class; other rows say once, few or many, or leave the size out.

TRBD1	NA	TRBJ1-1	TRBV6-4	TGTGCCAGCAGTGACTCGATCAACAGGGGGCTGGATGAAGCTTTCTTT	CASSDSINRGLDEAFF
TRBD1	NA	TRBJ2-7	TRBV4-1	TGCGCCAGCAGCCAACTTGGGACAGGCCTAAACTCCTACGAGCAGTACTTC	CASSQLGTGLNSYEQYF
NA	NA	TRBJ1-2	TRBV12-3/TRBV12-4	TGTGCCAGCAGTTTCGGGGTAGACTATGGCTACACCTTC	CASSFGVDYGYTF
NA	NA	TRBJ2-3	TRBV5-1	TGCGCCAGCAGCTTGGGCCTCCCCACAGATACGCAGTATTTT	CASSLGLPTDTQYF
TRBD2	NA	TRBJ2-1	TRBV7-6	TGTGCCAGCAGCAGCCTAGCGGGGGGGCCAAGAAATGAGCAGTTCTTC	CASSSLAGGPRNEQFF
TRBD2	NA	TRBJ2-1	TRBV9	TGTGCCAGCAGCCTACTAGCGGGGGCTTACAATGAGCAGTTCTTC	CASSLLAGAYNEQFF
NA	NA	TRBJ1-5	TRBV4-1	TGCGCCAGCAGCCAAGAGGGGGGGGTAACGCCCCAGCATTTT	CASSQEGGVTPQHF
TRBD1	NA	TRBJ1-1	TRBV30	TGTGCCTGGGACAGGGGGATGAACACTGAAGCTTTCTTT	CAWDRGMNTEAFF
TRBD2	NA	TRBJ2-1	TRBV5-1	TGCGCCAGCAGCTTCGGGACTAGTTCGGACAATGAGCAGTTCTTC	CASSFGTSSDNEQFF
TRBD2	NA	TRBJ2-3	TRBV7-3	TGTGCCAGCAGCGCAAGACTAGCGGGGTCAACAGATACGCAGTATTTT	CASSARLAGSTDTQYF
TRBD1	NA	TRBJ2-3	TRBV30	TGTGCCTGGAGTCCTACCGGTATCCCGGGACAGGGAACAGATACGCAGTATTTT	CAWSPTGIPGQGTDTQYF
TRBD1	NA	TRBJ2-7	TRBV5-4	TGTGCCAGCAGCCGGGACAGGGGGTTCGTCGAGCAGTACTTC	CASSRDRGFVEQYF
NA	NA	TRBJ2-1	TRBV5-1	TGCGCCAGCAGCTTGGGTCCAAACAATGAGCAGTTCTTC	CASSLGPNNEQFF
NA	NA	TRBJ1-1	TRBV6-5	TGTGCCAGCAGTTACAGGGTGAACACTGAAGCTTTCTTT	CASSYRVNTEAFF
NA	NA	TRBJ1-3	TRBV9	TGTGCCAGCAGCGTAGGGGTTACTGGAAACACCATATATTTT	CASSVGVTGNTIYF
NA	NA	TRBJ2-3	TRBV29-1	TGCAGCGTTGATGGTGAGGATACGCAGTATTTT	CSVDGEDTQYF
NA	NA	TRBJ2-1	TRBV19	TGTGCCAGTAGGTTGATGCGCGGCGACTACAATGAGCAGTTCTTC	CASRLMRGDYNEQFF
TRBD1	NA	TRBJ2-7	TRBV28	TGTGCCAGCAGAGGGACAGCTTCAAGGAGTGTCTACGAGCAGTACTTC	CASRGTASRSVYEQYF
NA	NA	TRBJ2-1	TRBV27	TGTGCCAGCAGTCCGGGACACTCCTCCTACAATGAGCAGTTCTTC	CASSPGHSSYNEQFF
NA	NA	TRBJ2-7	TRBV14	TGTGCCAGCAGCCCCGCCAGGGGTAACGAGCAGTACTTC	CASSPARGNEQYF
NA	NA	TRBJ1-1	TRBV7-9	TGTGCCAGCAGCCGAAAGTTGAACACTGAAGCTTTCTTT	CASSRKLNTEAFF
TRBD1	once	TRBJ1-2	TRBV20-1	TGCAGTGCTAGGACAGGGGAGGGCTACACCTTC	CSARTGEGYTF
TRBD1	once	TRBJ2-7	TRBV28	TGTGCCAGCAGGAGACAGGGGATCTACGAGCAGTACTTC	CASRRQGIYEQYF
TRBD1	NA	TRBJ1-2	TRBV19	TGTGCCAGTAGTATAGCCCCAGGGGGCTATGGCTACACCTTC	CASSIAPGGYGYTF
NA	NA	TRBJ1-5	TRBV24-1	TGTGCCACCAGTGACCCCGGACATCAGCCCCAGCATTTT	CATSDPGHQPQHF
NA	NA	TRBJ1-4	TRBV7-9	TGTGCCAGCAGCTTAAATTCAAAACTGTTTTTT	CASSLNSKLFF
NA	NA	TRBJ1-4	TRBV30	TGTGCCTGGAGTGTACTGGGGGGAAAACTGTTTTTT	CAWSVLGGKLFF
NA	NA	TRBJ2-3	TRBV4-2	TGTGCCAGCAGCCAAGGAGGGTGGGCAGATACGCAGTATTTT	CASSQGGWADTQYF
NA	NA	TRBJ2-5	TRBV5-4	TGTGCCAGCAGCTCCCGGGGAAGCGCCTCCCGCGAGACCCAGTACTTC	CASSSRGSASRETQYF
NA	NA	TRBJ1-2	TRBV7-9	TGTGCCAGCAGCTTAGGGCTGGGAACCTATGGCTACACCTTC	CASSLGLGTYGYTF
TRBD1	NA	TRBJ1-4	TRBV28	TGTGCCAGCAGCCGTAACCGGGACAGGGGTTCAACTAATGAAAAACTGTTTTTT	CASSRNRDRGSTNEKLFF
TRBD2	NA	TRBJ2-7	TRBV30	TGTGCCTGGAGGACTAGCGGGAACTACGAGCAGTACTTC	CAWRTSGNYEQYF
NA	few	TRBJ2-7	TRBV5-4	TGTGCCAGCAGCCCACGGGGTCGCAGTTACTACGAGCAGTACTTC	CASSPRGRSYYEQYF
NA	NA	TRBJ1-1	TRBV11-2	TGTGCCAGCAGCTTCGGGACGGGTGAAGCTTTCTTT	CASSFGTGEAFF
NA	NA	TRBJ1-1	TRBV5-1	TGCGCCAGCAGCTTGGGGGGGAACACTGAAGCTTTCTTT	CASSLGGNTEAFF
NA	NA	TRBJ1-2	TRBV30	TGTGCCTGCCACGCGGGGAGCTATGGCTACACCTTC	CACHAGSYGYTF
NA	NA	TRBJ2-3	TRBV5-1	TGCGCCAGCAGCTTGGCCGGAATTCGGACTGCCACAGATACGCAGTATTTT	CASSLAGIRTATDTQYF
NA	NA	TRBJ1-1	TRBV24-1	TGTGCCACCAGGGGGGAGTTGAACACTGAAGCTTTCTTT	CATRGELNTEAFF
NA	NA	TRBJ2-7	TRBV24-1	TGTGCCACCAGTGATTCTACACAGGGTTCCTTGGACGAGCAGTACTTC	CATSDSTQGSLDEQYF
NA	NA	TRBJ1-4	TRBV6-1	TGTGCCAGCAGTGACCCCGCAGCTTCAACTAATGAAAAACTGTTTTTT	CASSDPAASTNEKLFF
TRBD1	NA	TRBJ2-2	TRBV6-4	TGTGCCAGCAGTGGACAGGGCTCGGGGGAGCTGTTTTTT	CASSGQGSGELFF
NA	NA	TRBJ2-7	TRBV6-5	TGTGCCAGCAGTTTAAGGGGCTACGAGCAGTACTTC	CASSLRGYEQYF
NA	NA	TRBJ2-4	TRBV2	TGTGCCAGCAGTGTAGACATTCAGTACTTC	CASSVDIQYF
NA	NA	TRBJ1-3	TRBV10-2	TGCGCCAGCAGTGAAGCAGGGTCGGACACCATATATTTT	CASSEAGSDTIYF
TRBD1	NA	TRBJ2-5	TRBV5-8	TGTGCCAGCAGCTATAGGACAGGGGCACTTAGGGAGACCCAGTACTTC	CASSYRTGALRETQYF
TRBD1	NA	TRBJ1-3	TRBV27	TGTGCCAGCTATCTTTTGGGACAGTCTTCTGGAAACACCATATATTTT	CASYLLGQSSGNTIYF
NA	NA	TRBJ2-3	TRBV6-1	TGTGCCAGCAGTGAGTGGGTCCGCCCTAGCACAGATACGCAGTATTTT	CASSEWVRPSTDTQYF
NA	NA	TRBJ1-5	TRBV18	TGTGCCAGCTCACCAGAGGGTAATCAGCCCCAGCATTTT	CASSPEGNQPQHF
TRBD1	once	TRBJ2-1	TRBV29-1	TGCAGCGTCGACAGGGGGGGGAATGAGCAGTTCTTC	CSVDRGGNEQFF
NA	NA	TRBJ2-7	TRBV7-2	TGTGCCTCCAGAGGGACTGGTACCTACGAGCAGTACTTC	CASRGTGTYEQYF
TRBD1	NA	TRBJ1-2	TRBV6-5	TGTGCCAGCAGTCCTATCCGGGACAGGGAATATGGCTACACCTTC	CASSPIRDREYGYTF
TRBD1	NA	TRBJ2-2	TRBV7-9	TGTGCCAGCAGTCCTACCTCGACAGGGACCGGGGAGCTGTTTTTT	CASSPTSTGTGELFF
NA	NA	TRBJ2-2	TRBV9	TGTGCCAGCAGCGTAGAAATATTGAGCACCGGGGAGCTGTTTTTT	CASSVEILSTGELFF
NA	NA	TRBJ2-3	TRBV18	TGTGCCAGCTCACCCCGGCAGGGGCAGGTTGGCACAGATACGCAGTATTTT	CASSPRQGQVGTDTQYF
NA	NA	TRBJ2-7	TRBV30	TGTGCCTGGAGTAGGACAGATTTATACTACGAGCAGTACTTC	CAWSRTDLYYEQYF